Given below is one T cell receptor (beta chain) in context. CDR1 and CDR2 (germline): SNHLY, FYNNEI. With 2 bases removed from V and 3 bases from J, the gap between germline ends came to 9 bases. The CDR3 is made up of 14 amino acids. In the PCR, 60 Vbeta and 13 Jbeta primers were used. Sequencing was performed with immunoSEQ multiplex PCR; in TCRdb, only in-frame clones are kept and a portion is missing. The sample spans tens of thousands of clones; the ten largest clones claim 4% to 5.5%. The sample comes from a study of cytomegalovirus exposure and HLA in healthy donors. The sequenced material came from PBMCs. The TCR sequence derives from a woman in her thirties or forties in good health and CMV-seropositive. This sequence joins TRBV2 and TRBJ2-3, with no clear D. CDR3 sequence (DNA): TGTGCCAGCAGTGAAACCGCGAGGACAGATACGCAGTATTTT. Amino acid sequence: CASSETARTDTQYF.